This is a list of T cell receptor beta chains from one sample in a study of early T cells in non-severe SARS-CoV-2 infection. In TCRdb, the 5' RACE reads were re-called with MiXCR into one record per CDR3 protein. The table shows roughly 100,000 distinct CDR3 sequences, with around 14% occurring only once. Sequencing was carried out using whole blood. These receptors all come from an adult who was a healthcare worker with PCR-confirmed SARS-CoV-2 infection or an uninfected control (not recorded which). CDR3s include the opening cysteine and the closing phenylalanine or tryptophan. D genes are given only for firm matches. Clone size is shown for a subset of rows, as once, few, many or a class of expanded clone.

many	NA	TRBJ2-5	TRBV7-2	TGTGCCAGCAGTAGTTGGACAAGCCAAGAGACCCAGTACTTC	CASSSWTSQETQYF
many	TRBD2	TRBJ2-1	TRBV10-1	TGCGCCAGCAGCTCGGCGGGGGGCTACAATGAGCAGTTCTTC	CASSSAGGYNEQFF
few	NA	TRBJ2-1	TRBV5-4	TGTGCCAGCAGCCCCAATTCTGGACCTGACAATGAGCAGTTCTTC	CASSPNSGPDNEQFF
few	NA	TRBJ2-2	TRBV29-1	TGCAGCGCGGCGGGACAGCAGTCCGGGGAGCTGTTTTTT	CSAAGQQSGELFF
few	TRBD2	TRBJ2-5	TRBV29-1	TGCAGCGTTGAAGAGGGTAGCGGGGGGGCCAAGACCCAGTACTTC	CSVEEGSGGAKTQYF
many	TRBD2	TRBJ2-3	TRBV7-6	TGTGCCAGCAGCCATCTAGCGGGAACCAGCACAGATACGCAGTATTTT	CASSHLAGTSTDTQYF
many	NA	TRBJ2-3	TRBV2	TGTGCCAGCAGTGAAGAAGTGTCGAACACAGATACGCAGTATTTT	CASSEEVSNTDTQYF
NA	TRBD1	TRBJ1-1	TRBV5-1	TGCGCCAGCAGCCCGGGAGGACAGGGGCACATGAACACTGAAGCTTTCTTT	CASSPGGQGHMNTEAFF
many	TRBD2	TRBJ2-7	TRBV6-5	TGTGCCAGCAGCCGCGGGACTAGCGGGGTCTCGGACTCCTACGAGCAGTACTTC	CASSRGTSGVSDSYEQYF
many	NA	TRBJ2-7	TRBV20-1	TGCAGTGCTAGAAGTAGGGAACGTAAGCAGTACTTC	CSARSRERKQYF
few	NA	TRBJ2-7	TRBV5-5	TGTGCCAGCAGCCTGGACCGCGAGCAGTACTTC	CASSLDREQYF
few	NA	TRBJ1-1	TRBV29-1	TGCAGCGTTGCCCTAGGCAGCCTGAACACTGAAGCTTTCTTT	CSVALGSLNTEAFF
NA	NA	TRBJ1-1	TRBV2	TGTGCCAGCAGTGTTATTGAAGCTTTCTTT	CASSVIEAFF